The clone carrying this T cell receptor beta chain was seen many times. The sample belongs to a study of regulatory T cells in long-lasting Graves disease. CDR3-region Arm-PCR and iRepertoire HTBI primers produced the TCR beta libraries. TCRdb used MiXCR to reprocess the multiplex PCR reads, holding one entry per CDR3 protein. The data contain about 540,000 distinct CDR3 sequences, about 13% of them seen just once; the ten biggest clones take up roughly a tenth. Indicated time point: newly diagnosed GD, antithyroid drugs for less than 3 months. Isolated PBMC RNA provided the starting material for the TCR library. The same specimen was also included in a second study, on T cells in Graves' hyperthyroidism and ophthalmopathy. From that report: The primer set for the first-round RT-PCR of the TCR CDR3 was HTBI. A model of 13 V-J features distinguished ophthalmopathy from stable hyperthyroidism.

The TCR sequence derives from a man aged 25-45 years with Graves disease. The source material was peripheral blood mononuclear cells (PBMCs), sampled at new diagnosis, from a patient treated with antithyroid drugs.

Written as DNA, the CDR3 is TGTGCCAGCAGCCCCGCGGGACGAAACAATGAGCAGTTCTTC. Translation gives CASSPAGRNNEQFF. This chain connects TRBV27 to TRBJ2-1; D is perhaps TRBD2 (6 bases). Germline V gene data show CDR1 as MNHEY and CDR2 as SMNVEV (reference sequence). This CDR3 is built from 14 residues. The V gene lost 6 bases and the J gene lost 5 bases, with 14 bases spanning the gap.